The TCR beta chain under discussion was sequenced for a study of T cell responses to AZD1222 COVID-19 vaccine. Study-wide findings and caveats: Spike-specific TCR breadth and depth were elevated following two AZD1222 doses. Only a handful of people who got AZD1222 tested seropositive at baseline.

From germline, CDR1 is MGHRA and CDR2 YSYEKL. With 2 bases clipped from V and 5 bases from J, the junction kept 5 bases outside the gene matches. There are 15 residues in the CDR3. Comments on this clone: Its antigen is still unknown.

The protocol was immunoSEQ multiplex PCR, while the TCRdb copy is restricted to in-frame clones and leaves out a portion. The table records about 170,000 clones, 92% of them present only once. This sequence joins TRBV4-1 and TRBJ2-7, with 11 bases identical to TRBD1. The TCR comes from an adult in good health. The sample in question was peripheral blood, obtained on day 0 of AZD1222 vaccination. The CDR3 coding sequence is TGCGCCAGCAGCCAAATGGGACAGGGGGATCACGAGCAGTACTTC. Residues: CASSQMGQGDHEQYF.